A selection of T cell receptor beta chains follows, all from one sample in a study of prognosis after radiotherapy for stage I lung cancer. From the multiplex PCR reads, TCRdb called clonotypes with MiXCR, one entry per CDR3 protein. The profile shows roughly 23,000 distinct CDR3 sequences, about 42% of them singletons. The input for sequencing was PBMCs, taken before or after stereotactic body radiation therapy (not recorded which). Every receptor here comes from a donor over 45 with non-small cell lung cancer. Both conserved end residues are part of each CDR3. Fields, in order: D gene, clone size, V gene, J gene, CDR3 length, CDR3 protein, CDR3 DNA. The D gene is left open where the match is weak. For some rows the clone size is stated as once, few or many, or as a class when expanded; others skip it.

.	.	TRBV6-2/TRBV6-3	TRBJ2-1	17	CATNLGHALPKWNEQFF	TGTGCCACCAACTTGGGACATGCCCTTCCCAAGTGGAATGAGCAGTTCTTC
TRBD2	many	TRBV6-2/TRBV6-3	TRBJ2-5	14	CASSRSGAQETQYF	TGTGCCAGCTCGAGGAGCGGGGCCCAAGAGACCCAGTACTTC
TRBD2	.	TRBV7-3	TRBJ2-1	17	CASSLTFSAGAYNEQFF	TGTGCCAGCAGCTTGACGTTCTCTGCGGGAGCGTACAATGAGCAGTTCTTC
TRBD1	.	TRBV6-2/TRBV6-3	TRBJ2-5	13	CASSYTGVETQYF	TGTGCCAGCAGTTACACAGGGGTTGAGACCCAGTACTTC
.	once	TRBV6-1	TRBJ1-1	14	CASSTMTMNTEAFF	TGTGCCAGCAGTACCATGACAATGAACACTGAAGCTTTCTTT
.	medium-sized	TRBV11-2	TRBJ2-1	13	CASSLGTINEQFF	TGTGCCAGCAGCTTAGGGACTATCAATGAGCAGTTCTTC
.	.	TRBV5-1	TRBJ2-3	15	CASSLGGASTDTQYF	TGCGCCAGCAGCTTGGGAGGGGCTAGCACAGATACGCAGTATTTT
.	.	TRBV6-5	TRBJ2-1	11	CASSYLAEQFF	TGTGCCAGCAGTTACCTAGCGGAGCAGTTCTTC
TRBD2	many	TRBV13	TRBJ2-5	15	CASSPSSGSWETQYF	TGTGCCAGCAGCCCCAGTAGCGGGAGTTGGGAGACCCAGTACTTC
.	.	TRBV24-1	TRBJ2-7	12	CATSESSQEQYF	TGTGCCACCAGTGAATCGAGTCAGGAGCAGTACTTC
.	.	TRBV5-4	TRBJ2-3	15	CASSSEGAGTDTQYF	TGTGCCAGCAGCTCGGAAGGGGCGGGCACAGATACGCAGTATTTT
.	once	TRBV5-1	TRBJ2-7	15	CASSLSGEGVYEQYF	TGCGCCAGCAGCTTATCTGGGGAAGGGGTCTACGAGCAGTACTTC
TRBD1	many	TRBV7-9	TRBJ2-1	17	CASSPKTGTGRDNEQFF	TGTGCCAGCAGCCCCAAAACCGGGACAGGGAGGGACAATGAGCAGTTCTTC
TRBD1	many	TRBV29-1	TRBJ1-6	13	CSVKTGGNSPLHF	TGCAGCGTTAAGACAGGGGGCAATTCACCCCTCCACTTT
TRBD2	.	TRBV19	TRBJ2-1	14	CASSNIAGRNEQFF	TGTGCCAGTAGTAACATAGCGGGTAGGAATGAGCAGTTCTTC
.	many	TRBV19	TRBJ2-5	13	CASSIQSGETQYF	TGTGCCAGTAGTATACAGAGTGGGGAGACCCAGTACTTC
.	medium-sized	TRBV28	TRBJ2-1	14	CASSLGGGVDEQFF	TGTGCCAGCAGTTTGGGAGGGGGAGTGGATGAGCAGTTCTTC
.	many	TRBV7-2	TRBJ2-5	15	CASSPDSGRQETQYF	TGTGCCAGCAGCCCCGACTCAGGGCGCCAAGAGACCCAGTACTTC
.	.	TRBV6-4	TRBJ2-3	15	CASSTGLTSTDTQYF	TGTGCCAGCAGTACTGGACTGACTAGCACAGATACGCAGTATTTT
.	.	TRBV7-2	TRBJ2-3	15	CASSPRQVLTDTQYF	TGTGCCAGCAGCCCTAGACAGGTACTCACAGATACGCAGTATTTT
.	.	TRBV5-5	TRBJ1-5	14	CDSSWDVSNQPEHF	TGTGACAGCAGCTGGGACGTAAGCAATCAGCCCGAGCATTTT
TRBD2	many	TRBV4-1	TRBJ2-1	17	CASSHSSGRAGGNEQFF	TGCGCCAGCAGCCACTCTAGCGGGAGGGCCGGGGGCAATGAGCAGTTCTTC
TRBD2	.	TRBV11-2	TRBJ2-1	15	CASIPGLAVGNEQFF	TGTGCCAGCATCCCGGGACTAGCGGTAGGGAATGAGCAGTTCTTC
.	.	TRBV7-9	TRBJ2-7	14	CASSPRGGREEQYF	TGTGCCAGCAGCCCAAGGGGCGGTCGGGAAGAGCAGTACTTC
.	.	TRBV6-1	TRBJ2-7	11	CASSALSEQYF	TGCGCCAGCAGTGCCCTATCGGAGCAGTACTTC
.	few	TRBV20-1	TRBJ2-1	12	CSAIDSSSERFF	TGCAGTGCTATCGACAGTTCCAGCGAGCGGTTCTTC
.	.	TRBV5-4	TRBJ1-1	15	CASSLWSGFISEAFF	TGTGCCAGCAGCTTGTGGTCGGGATTTATCTCTGAAGCTTTCTTT
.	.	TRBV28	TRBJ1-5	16	CASSLSRGSTGQPQHF	TGTGCCAGCAGTTTATCTCGGGGTTCCACTGGTCAGCCCCAGCATTTT
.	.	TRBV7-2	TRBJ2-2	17	CASRLGRTVQFNGELFF	TGTGCCAGCAGATTAGGAAGGACAGTCCAATTCAACGGGGAGCTGTTTTTT
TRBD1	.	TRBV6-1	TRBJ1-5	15	CASSQTGGEGQPQHF	TGTGCCAGCAGCCAGACAGGGGGAGAGGGTCAGCCCCAGCATTTT
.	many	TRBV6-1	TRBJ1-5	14	CASSNRFGNQPQHF	TGTGCCAGCAGCAACAGATTCGGCAATCAGCCCCAGCATTTT
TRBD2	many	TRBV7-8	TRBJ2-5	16	CASSSKLAGARGDQYF	TGTGCCAGCAGCTCAAAACTAGCGGGGGCCCGTGGGGACCAGTACTTC
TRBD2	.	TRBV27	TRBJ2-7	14	CASSDLAGVFEQYF	TGTGCCAGCAGTGACCTAGCGGGAGTATTCGAGCAGTACTTC
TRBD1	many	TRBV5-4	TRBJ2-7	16	CASSSKDRAAEYEQYF	TGTGCCAGCAGCTCGAAAGACAGGGCTGCGGAGTACGAGCAGTACTTC
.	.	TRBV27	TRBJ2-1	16	CASSLGYREGRYEQFF	TGTGCCAGCAGTTTGGGTTATCGCGAGGGCCGCTATGAGCAGTTCTTC
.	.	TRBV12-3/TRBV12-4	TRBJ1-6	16	CASSLWGVLGNSPLHF	TGTGCCAGCAGTTTGTGGGGGGTCCTGGGAAATTCACCCCTCCACTTT
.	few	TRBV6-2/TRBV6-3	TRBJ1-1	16	CASSYSGRGAALEAFF	TGTGCCAGCAGTTACAGTGGCAGGGGAGCCGCCCTTGAAGCTTTCTTT
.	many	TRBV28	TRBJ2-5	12	CASTGRRETQYF	TGTGCCAGCACGGGCAGAAGGGAGACCCAGTACTTC
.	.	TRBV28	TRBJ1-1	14	CASSLVQTHTEAFF	TGTGCCAGCAGTTTAGTTCAAACTCACACTGAAGCTTTCTTT
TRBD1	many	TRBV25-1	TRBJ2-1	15	CASSEVGGPYNEQFF	TGTGCCAGCAGTGAGGTAGGGGGCCCTTACAATGAGCAGTTCTTC
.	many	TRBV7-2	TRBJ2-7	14	CASSSVRAGYEQYF	TGTGCCAGCAGCTCAGTCCGGGCCGGCTACGAGCAGTACTTC
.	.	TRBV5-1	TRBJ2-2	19	CASSHVGQVGLRNGGELFF	TGCGCCAGCAGCCACGTCGGGCAGGTGGGTTTGCGGAACGGCGGGGAGCTGTTTTTT
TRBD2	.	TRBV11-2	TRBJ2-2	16	CASSLRLAGGTGELFF	TGTGCCAGCAGCCTCCGACTAGCGGGAGGGACCGGGGAGCTGTTTTTT
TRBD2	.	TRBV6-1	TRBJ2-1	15	CASKREGGLSNEQFF	TGTGCCAGTAAGCGGGAGGGTGGACTAAGCAATGAGCAGTTCTTC
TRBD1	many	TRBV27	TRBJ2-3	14	CASSWDSPPETQYF	TGTGCCAGCAGCTGGGACAGCCCCCCGGAGACGCAGTATTTT
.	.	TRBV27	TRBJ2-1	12	CASSLGDHEQFF	TGTGCCAGCAGTTTAGGCGACCATGAGCAGTTCTTC
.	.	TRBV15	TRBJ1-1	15	CATSSPRGLGTEAFF	TGTGCCACCAGCAGTCCCAGGGGATTGGGCACTGAAGCTTTCTTT
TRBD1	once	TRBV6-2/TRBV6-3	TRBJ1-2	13	CAGIGGAGKCYTF	TGTGCCGGCATAGGGGGCGCCGGGAAGTGCTACACCTTC
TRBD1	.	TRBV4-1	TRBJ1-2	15	CASSQEGQGNYGYTF	TGCGCCAGCAGCCAAGAAGGACAGGGGAACTATGGCTACACCTTC
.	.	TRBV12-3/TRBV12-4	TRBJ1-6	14	CASSPGNLNSPLHF	TGTGCCAGCAGTCCGGGAAACCTGAATTCACCCCTCCACTTT
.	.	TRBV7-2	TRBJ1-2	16	CASSLSLGEANYGYTF	TGTGCCAGCAGCTTATCCCTGGGGGAGGCTAACTATGGCTACACCTTC
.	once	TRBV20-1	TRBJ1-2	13	CSATNRAYYGYTF	TGCAGTGCTACCAACAGGGCATACTATGGCTACACCTTC
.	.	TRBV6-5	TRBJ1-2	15	CASSYGQTGHYGYTF	TGTGCCAGCAGTTACGGTCAGACTGGGCACTATGGCTACACCTTC
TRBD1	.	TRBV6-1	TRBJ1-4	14	CASREQGFDEKLFF	TGTGCCAGCAGGGAACAGGGGTTCGACGAAAAACTGTTTTTT
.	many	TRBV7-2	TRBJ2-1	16	CASSLAGGMTYNEQFF	TGTGCCAGCAGCTTAGCTGGGGGGATGACCTACAATGAGCAGTTCTTC
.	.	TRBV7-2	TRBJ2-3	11	CASSVEDTQYF	TGTGCCAGCAGCGTCGAGGATACGCAGTATTTT
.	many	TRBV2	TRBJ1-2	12	CASSFGGDGYTF	TGTGCCAGCAGCTTCGGGGGGGATGGCTACACCTTC
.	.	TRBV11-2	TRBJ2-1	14	CASSSSRSGVEQFF	TGTGCCAGCAGCTCCTCCCGCTCGGGTGTTGAGCAGTTCTTC
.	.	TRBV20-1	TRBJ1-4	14	CSARVPVAVEKLFF	TGCAGTGCTAGGGTTCCGGTGGCAGTTGAAAAACTGTTTTTT
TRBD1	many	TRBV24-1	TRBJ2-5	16	CATSDLRTGGGETQYF	TGTGCCACCAGTGATTTAAGGACAGGGGGAGGAGAGACCCAGTACTTC